Listed here are 17 T cell receptor beta chains from one sample, sequenced in a study of persistence of HIV-infected CD4 T cells. This was the immunoSEQ version 4 assay in survey mode. Measured with immunoSEQ multiplex PCR; TCRdb has only the in-frame clones, and not every one. Of about 16,000 clones listed, almost 65% are singletons. Stimulation used around 10 ug/mL lysate from CMV-infected fibroblasts. Sorting of responding CD4+ T cells relied on upregulated CD40 ligand together with CD69. For these receptors, no antigen is known. The starting material was CD4+ T cells sorted from PBMCs after approximately 20-hour stimulation, obtained from a patient who received antiretroviral therapy. These receptor sequences come from an adult woman with HIV who was CMV-seropositive.

A few counts support this clone. The rearrangement links TRBV10-1 to TRBJ2-3; D remains unclear. The CDR3 spans 16 residues. Germline CDR1 and CDR2: WNHNN and SYGVQD (reference sequence). The V gene lost 5 bases and the J gene lost 0 bases, with 15 bases spanning the gap. CDR3 loop: CASSTTGGASTDTQYF. In DNA form, the CDR3 reads TGCGCCAGCAGTACGACGGGCGGTGCTAGCACAGATACGCAGTATTTT.

The genes are TRBV30 and TRBJ2-7; D is perhaps TRBD1 or TRBD2 (6 bases each). The germline gives CDR1 GTSNPN, CDR2 SVGIG (reference sequence). Deletions cut 6 bases from V and 0 bases from J, with 18 bases between. CDR3 size: 15 residues. The CDR3 sequence: CACRTRDKSSYEQYV. DNA of the CDR3: TGTGCCTGCAGAACGCGGGACAAAAGCTCCTACGAGCAGTACGTC.

The chain is built from TRBV12-3 or TRBV12-4 and TRBJ1-1; D unresolved. The CDR3 covers 11 residues. V was trimmed by 6 bases and J by 7 bases, leaving 9 bases between them. In DNA form, the CDR3 reads TGTGCCAGCAGGATACTAGGTGAAGCTTTCTTT. Translating gives CASRILGEAFF.

This clone was observed a few times. The gene calls are TRBV19 and TRBJ2-4; D assignment may be TRBD1 or TRBD2 (5 bases each). Germline CDR1 reads LNHDA; CDR2 reads SQIVND (reference sequence). Trimming removed 2 bases at V and 10 bases at J, with 15 bases between. This CDR3 comprises 14 residues. The CDR3 nucleotides are TGTGCCAGTAGTATAAATGGTCACGAGGGGATTCAGTACTTC. Amino acids: CASSINGHEGIQYF.

This clone was counted a few times. The chain joins TRBV5-1 to TRBJ1-2; no firm D call. Germline V gene lookup returns CDR1 SGHRS and CDR2 YFSETQ. The CDR3 loop spans 16 amino acids. Deletions cut 1 base from V and 1 base from J, with 14 bases between. The CDR3 nucleotides are TGCGCCAGCAGCTTGTTGGCCTCTGCGGGTAACTATGGCTACACCTTC. Translation gives CASSLLASAGNYGYTF.

The V call is TRBV7-3, the J call TRBJ2-1, with 9 bases identical to TRBD2. CDR3 length: 21 residues. Trimming took 5 bases from V and 1 from J; bases not matched to a gene: 21. Germline CDR1 and CDR2: SGHTA and FQGTGA. The CDR3 loop is CASSRNGGGASGIGSYNEQFF. In nucleotides, the CDR3 is TGTGCCAGCAGCCGGAACGGCGGGGGGGCCTCCGGGATAGGGTCCTACAATGAGCAGTTCTTC.

The chain couples TRBV19 to TRBJ1-5, with 10 bases matching TRBD1. This CDR3 has 15 amino acids. V lost 2 bases, J lost 6 bases, and 4 bases stayed unmatched. Germline CDR1 LNHDA, CDR2 SQIVND (reference sequence). As DNA, the CDR3 is TGTGCCAGTAGTATACGACAGGGGGCAGGTCAGCCCCAGCATTTT. It translates to CASSIRQGAGQPQHF.

The chain has TRBV7-8 and TRBJ1-1; TRBD1 might be the D (6 bases). Trimming stripped 5 bases from V and 7 bases from J, with 14 bases between. CDR1 SGHVS and CDR2 FQNEAQ come from the germline V gene. The CDR3 contains 13 residues. The CDR3 spells CASSKRTVFEAFF. The CDR3 DNA is TGTGCCAGCAGCAAAAGGACAGTCTTTGAAGCTTTCTTT.

The chain combines TRBV10-2 with TRBJ1-5, with D maybe TRBD1 (5 bases). The CDR3 covers 14 residues. The V end lost 3 bases, the J end lost 3 bases, and 9 bases lay between the germline ends. Germline lookup yields CDR1 WSHSY and CDR2 SAAADI. CDR3 DNA sequence: TGCGCCAGCAGTGATAGACAGTACAATCAGCCCCAGCATTTT. Translated: CASSDRQYNQPQHF.

The chain recombines TRBV6-1 with TRBJ2-7, with D perhaps matching TRBD2 (6 bases). Trimming took 3 bases from V and 6 from J, leaving 24 bases between them. Looked up from germline, CDR1 is MNHNS and CDR2 is SASEGT. This CDR3 is 17 amino acids long. CDR3 nucleotides: TGTGCCAGCAGTGATTCGTCTCGGGGACTCCAGTTCTGCGAGCAGTACTTC. This codes for CASSDSSRGLQFCEQYF.

The V gene is TRBV10-3, the J gene TRBJ1-5; unclear D gene. V shed 10 bases and J shed 0 bases, with 7 bases lying between them. CDR1 is ENHRY, CDR2 SYGVKD, per germline. The CDR3 is 12 amino acids. CDR3 sequence: CATRDSNQPQHF. The CDR3 region has the DNA TGTGCCACAAGAGATAGCAATCAGCCCCAGCATTTT.

This clone turned up a few times. The V call is TRBV10-2, the J call TRBJ1-3; 8 positions agree with TRBD1. The CDR3 is made up of 14 amino acids. CDR1 and CDR2 (germline): WSHSY, SAAADI. This CDR3 is CASGQGGFGNTIYF. Written as DNA, the CDR3 is TGCGCAAGCGGACAGGGTGGTTTTGGAAACACCATATATTTT.

The chain has TRBV10-1 and TRBJ1-1, with D tentatively TRBD1 (5 bases). The CDR3 spans 21 residues. CDR1 and CDR2 (germline): WNHNN, SYGVQD (reference sequence). V shed 11 bases and J shed 5 bases, with 42 bases lying between them. CDR3 sequence reads: CAGTNLRGLARIGTKLTEAFF. CDR3 DNA sequence: TGCGCCGGCACCAATTTGAGGGGATTGGCTAGGATCGGGACCAAGCTAACTGAAGCTTTCTTT.

CDR3 region: CASSPMGLAETQYF. The CDR3 nucleotides read TGTGCCAGCAGCCCCATGGGATTGGCAGAGACCCAGTACTTC. J is TRBJ2-5 and V is TRBV9; D is unclear. This CDR3 spans 14 amino acids. Germline V lookup: CDR1 SGDLS, CDR2 YYNGEE. Trimming stripped 4 bases from V and 4 bases from J, with 14 bases between.

In DNA form, the CDR3 reads TGTGCCAGCAGCAGACTAGCGGGGGACAATGAGCAGTTCTTC. Translating it yields CASSRLAGDNEQFF. V is TRBV5-4 and J is TRBJ2-1; 12 nucleotides line up with TRBD2. CDR1 and CDR2 from the germline V gene are SGHNT and YYREEE (reference sequence). This CDR3 has 14 amino acids. Losses at the gene ends were 4 bases for V and 5 bases for J; bases not matched to a gene: 1.

This rearrangement joins TRBV5-1 to TRBJ2-3, with 11 positions matching TRBD2. Trimming removed 5 bases from V and 0 bases from J; junction bases left unmatched: 5. The length of the CDR3 is 16 residues. Germline lookup yields CDR1 SGHRS and CDR2 YFSETQ. The CDR3 bases are TGCGCCAGCAGTTCACGGACTAGCGGGAGCACAGATACGCAGTATTTT. It specifies CASSSRTSGSTDTQYF. The whole variable domain, remainder taken from reference TRBV5-1 and TRBJ2-3, is KAGVTQTPRYLIKTRGQQVTLSCSPISGHRSVSWYQQTPGQGLQFLFEYFSETQRNKGNFPGRFSGRQFSNSRSEMNVSTLELGDSALYLCASSSRTSGSTDTQYFGPGTRLTVL.

The chain joins TRBV29-1 to TRBJ1-3; 10 bases map to TRBD1. V lost 5 bases and J lost 6; bases outside the gene matches: 4. Germline CDR1 and CDR2: SQVTM and ANQGSEA. The CDR3 runs to 13 residues. CDR3 in DNA: TGCAGCGTTACTGGGACAGGGGCAAACACCATATATTTT. Protein sequence: CSVTGTGANTIYF.